This record concerns one T cell receptor (beta chain) sequence. Trimming pared 3 bases from V and 4 bases from J, leaving 19 bases between. Looked up from germline, CDR1 is SGHNT and CDR2 is YYREEE (reference sequence). CDR3 length: 17 residues. This sample stems from a study of T cell changes during pregnancy in multiple sclerosis. Profiling relied on immunoSEQ multiplex PCR, and the TCRdb table lists in-frame clones only, not all of them. The sample gives about 38,000 clones, approximately 94% of which show up once; 0.3% to 0.45% is in the top ten. This clonotype originated in a female donor with multiple sclerosis, enrolled in a pregnancy study. This specimen consisted of CD4+ T cells from peripheral blood mononuclear cells, obtained in the second trimester of pregnancy. V is TRBV5-4 and J is TRBJ2-2; no clear D. In nucleotides, the CDR3 is TGTGCCAGCAGCTCAACCCTTCGGAACGAGGTCACCGGGGAGCTGTTTTTT. Amino acid sequence: CASSSTLRNEVTGELFF.